Included here is one T cell receptor (beta chain) sequence, with context. The antigen remains unidentified. These data come from a study of CD4+ T cells in melanoma. Study results and limitations: A reported correlation linked neoantigen-specific CD4+ T cells to CD8+, macrophage and B cell function. Neoantigen-specific CD4+ T cells in melanoma reportedly had diverse differentiation states.

The CDR3 is 13 amino acids. Germline CDR1 and CDR2: SQVTM and ANQGSEA. V gave up 6 bases and J gave up 8 bases, with 14 bases separating them. TCRdb's copy holds only in-frame clones and misses some; the assay was immunoSEQ multiplex PCR. The sample lists about 140,000 clones; around nine tenths were seen once. This clonotype was sampled from a human donor with melanoma. The chain employs TRBV29-1 and TRBJ1-6; maybe TRBD1 (6 bases). DNA for the CDR3: TGCAGCGTAAGACAGGATAGGTATTCACCCCTCCACTTT. Protein sequence: CSVRQDRYSPLHF.